Listed here are 10 T cell receptor beta chains from one sample, sequenced in a study of T cells in Graves' hyperthyroidism and ophthalmopathy. Amplification targeted TCR beta CDR3 regions from RNA transcripts. First-round RT-PCR with HTBI primers amplified the TCR CDR3 region. TCRdb re-called the multiplex PCR reads through MiXCR, storing one row per CDR3 protein. The sample consists of approximately 510,000 distinct CDR3 sequences, less than 25% of them appearing once. Specimen: blood. All receptors derive from a man younger than 35 with Graves' hyperthyroidism.

This chain links TRBV4-1 with TRBJ1-4; D gene unclear. V gave up 4 bases and J gave up 7 bases, with 10 bases separating them. Per germline, CDR1 MGHRA and CDR2 YSYEKL. The CDR3 runs to 13 residues. DNA of the CDR3: TGCGCCAGCAGCCGCCGGCCTTTTGAAAAACTGTTTTTT. Amino acids: CASSRRPFEKLFF.

Note on this clonotype: The junction differs from germline at one of its ends, possibly a read error. The chain links TRBV12-3 or TRBV12-4 to TRBJ2-7; a possible D gene is TRBD2 (5 bases). The CDR3 spans 15 residues. The CDR3 loop is CASSLTTNGEYDQYF. The CDR3, as DNA: TGTGCCAGCAGTTTGACGACTAACGGGGAGTACGATCAGTACTTC.

This clonotype showed up many times. The V and J genes are TRBV7-8 and TRBJ2-5; no clear D. This CDR3 has 13 amino acids. Trimming took off 5 bases at V and 5 bases at J, with 12 bases between the two ends. CDR1 SGHVS and CDR2 FQNEAQ come from the germline V gene. As DNA, the CDR3 is TGTGCCAGCAGCCAATCCCCCGAGGAGACCCAGTACTTC. Its translation: CASSQSPEETQYF. Variable domain in full (rest from reference TRBV7-8 and TRBJ2-5): GAGVSQSPRYKVAKRGQDVALRCDPISGHVSLFWYQQALGQGPEFLTYFQNEAQLDKSGLPSDRFFAERPEGSVSTLKIQRTQQEDSAVYLCASSQSPEETQYFGPGTRLLVL.

The CDR3 spells CASTSWRSSYEQYF. The CDR3 coding sequence is TGTGCCAGCACCTCATGGAGAAGCTCCTACGAGCAGTACTTC. The chain has TRBV6-2 or TRBV6-3 and TRBJ2-7; D is uncertain. Per germline, CDR1 MNHEY and CDR2 SVGEGT. This CDR3 is 14 amino acids long. Trimming removed 7 bases from V and 0 bases from J, with 13 bases in between.

The V gene is TRBV5-1, the J gene TRBJ2-7; 14 bases are a match to TRBD2. In germline, CDR1 is SGHRS, CDR2 YFSETQ. V was clipped by 4 bases and J by 4 bases; unmatched bases: 7. CDR3 length: 16 amino acids. For the CDR3, the DNA is TGCGCCAGCAGCGGGACTAGCGGGGGTTACCTGTACGAGCAGTACTTC. This sequence encodes CASSGTSGGYLYEQYF.

This clonotype was recorded many times. The chain carries TRBV6-1 and TRBJ2-7; the match to TRBD1 covers 10 bases. Germline V gene lookup returns CDR1 MNHNS and CDR2 SASEGT. The CDR3 length is 14 residues. Trimming cost V 3 bases and J 4 bases; bases outside gene matches: 3. The CDR3 nucleotides are TGTGCCAGCAGTGATGACAGGGGGCCGTACGAGCAGTACTTC. This gives the protein CASSDDRGPYEQYF.

This clonotype was counted at least ten times. J is TRBJ2-7 and V is TRBV29-1, with D possibly being TRBD2 (5 bases). With 6 bases removed from V and 6 bases from J, the gap between germline ends came to 15 bases. Germline values: CDR1 SQVTM, CDR2 ANQGSEA. The CDR3 is 12 amino acids. The CDR3 nucleotides are TGCAGCGTCCTCCGGGAAAGCGGCGAGCAGTACTTC. It codes for CSVLRESGEQYF.

This clonotype was recorded many times. This sequence joins TRBV9 and TRBJ1-3; D is undetermined. Germline V gene data show CDR1 as SGDLS and CDR2 as YYNGEE. The CDR3 loop spans 13 amino acids. V shed 4 bases and J shed 0 bases, with 5 bases lying between them. The CDR3 reads CASSPNSGNTIYF. DNA for the CDR3: TGTGCCAGCAGCCCCAACTCTGGAAACACCATATATTTT.

CDR3 sequence reads: CASSLAMSAEIYEQYF. In DNA, the CDR3 is TGTGCCAGCAGTTTAGCAATGTCTGCCGAAATCTACGAGCAGTACTTC. The chain combines TRBV12-3 or TRBV12-4 with TRBJ2-7; D unresolved. This CDR3 is built from 16 residues. V lost 0 bases and J 3 bases, leaving 15 bases between the germline ends.

This clonotype has a count of ten or more. This chain links TRBV11-2 with TRBJ2-5; D is undetermined. V was clipped by 5 bases and J by 3 bases, with 10 bases between them. CDR1 and CDR2 from the germline V gene are SGHAT and FQNNGV. The CDR3 covers 13 residues. In DNA form, the CDR3 reads TGTGCCAGCAGCCTTTATATTAAAGAGACCCAGTACTTC. This gives the protein CASSLYIKETQYF.